This is a list of T cell receptor beta chains from one sample in a study of OX40 agonist ivuxolimab in advanced cancers. Here immunoSEQ multiplex PCR was the method, and the copy in TCRdb shows in-frame clones only, minus some. The sample includes more than 55,000 clones, more than 85% of them seen just once. The sample in question was CD4+ or CD8+ T cells sorted from blood, obtained in a trial of the OX40 agonist ivuxolimab. These receptor sequences come from an adult with an advanced solid tumor such as melanoma, head and neck, liver or kidney cancer. Both conserved end residues are part of each CDR3. Each record gives: clone size, V gene, J gene, D gene, CDR3 DNA, CDR3 protein. D genes are given only for firm matches. Some rows mark clone size as missing; the rest say once, few, many or name a class of expanded clone.

>NA|TRBV5-8|TRBJ2-5|NA
TGTGCCAGCAGCATATTGGGGGAGACCCAGTACTTC
CASSILGETQYF
>NA|TRBV6-5|TRBJ2-1|TRBD2
TGTGCCAGCAGTTTATACGGGGGGAGAAACAATGAGCAGTTCTTC
CASSLYGGRNNEQFF
>NA|TRBV6-1|TRBJ1-2|NA
TGTGCCAGCAGTGAACAGGGCAACTATGGCTACACCTTC
CASSEQGNYGYTF
>NA|TRBV5-1|TRBJ1-1|NA
TGCGCCAGCAGCTTGGGTTCGGGGGTGGCCGAAGCTTTCTTT
CASSLGSGVAEAFF
>NA|TRBV18|TRBJ1-1|NA
TGTGCCAGCTCACCACCGAGGGGGATGAACACTGAAGCTTTCTTT
CASSPPRGMNTEAFF
>NA|TRBV27|TRBJ2-1|NA
TGTGCCAGCAGGGGTTGGGGGGCTGATGAGCAGTTCTTC
CASRGWGADEQFF
>NA|TRBV4-2|TRBJ1-3|TRBD1
TGTGCCAGCAGCCAGGTTACAGGGGCTGGAAACACCATATATTTT
CASSQVTGAGNTIYF
>NA|TRBV4-1|TRBJ1-3|NA
TGCGCCAGCAGCCAAGGTTTGATTTCGGCTGGAAACACCATATATTTT
CASSQGLISAGNTIYF
>NA|TRBV4-1|TRBJ2-3|NA
TGCGCCAGCAGCCCCAGCGGCCGTTCCCTCACAGATACGCAGTATTTT
CASSPSGRSLTDTQYF
>NA|TRBV10-1|TRBJ2-1|TRBD1
TGCGCCAGCAGTGAAAATGCAGGGGGCGAGGATTTTGGCAATGAGCAGTTCTTC
CASSENAGGEDFGNEQFF
>NA|TRBV7-9|TRBJ2-3|NA
TGTGCCAGCAGCTTAGCGGGTCAGCCAAGGGATACGCAGTATTTT
CASSLAGQPRDTQYF
>NA|TRBV10-3|TRBJ2-7|TRBD1
TGTGCCATCCTTGGGACAGGGGACGAGCAGTACTTC
CAILGTGDEQYF
>few|TRBV10-3|TRBJ1-2|NA
TGTGCCATCACAAGGACAGATAACTATGGCTACACCTTC
CAITRTDNYGYTF
>NA|TRBV6-1|TRBJ1-2|NA
TGTGCCAGCAGTGGTGGGGACGGCTACACCTTC
CASSGGDGYTF
>NA|TRBV4-1|TRBJ1-2|NA
TGCGCCAGCAGCCAAGTTGTTCAGTCTCTGGTCGATGGCTACACCTTC
CASSQVVQSLVDGYTF
>once|TRBV27|TRBJ2-2|NA
TGTGCCAGCAGTTGGAGCACCCCCGACGGGGAGCTGTTTTTT
CASSWSTPDGELFF
>NA|TRBV15|TRBJ1-1|NA
TGTGCCACCAGCAGAGACCAGGGGAAGAACACTGAAGCTTTCTTT
CATSRDQGKNTEAFF
>NA|TRBV27|TRBJ1-1|NA
TGTGCCAGCAGTTTCAAAGTTCACACTGAAGCTTTCTTT
CASSFKVHTEAFF
>NA|TRBV19|TRBJ2-1|TRBD2
TGTGCCAGTAGGGAGCGGGGGGGATACAATGAGCAGTTCTTC
CASRERGGYNEQFF
>NA|TRBV5-6|TRBJ2-2|NA
TGTGCCAGCAGCTGGGGCGGGGCCGGGGAGCTGTTTTTT
CASSWGGAGELFF
>NA|TRBV6-1|TRBJ2-3|TRBD1
TGTGCCAGCAGGACAGACAGGGTTATCACAGATACGCAGTATTTT
CASRTDRVITDTQYF
>NA|TRBV11-2|TRBJ1-2|NA
TGTGCCAGCAGCCTCGAAGGGGTTTTCAACTATGGCTACACCTTC
CASSLEGVFNYGYTF
>NA|TRBV7-9|TRBJ1-5|NA
TGTGCCAGCAGCTTAGAGTTGGGGGATCAGCCCCAGCATTTT
CASSLELGDQPQHF